Below, 15 T cell receptor beta chains from the same sample are listed, as sequenced in a study of response to subunit inactivated influenza vaccine. TCRdb reprocessed the RT-PCR reads with MiXCR, giving one entry per CDR3 protein. The sample holds about 570,000 distinct CDR3 sequences, about 11% seen once. These data were also filed under a second study, of T cells expressing NK-cell markers. That report notes: TCR beta cDNA was generated via 5'RACE template switching incorporating UMIs.

This sample comprised PBMCs from blood, obtained on the day of vaccination. These receptors came from a man aged 45 to 65 who received an inactivated influenza vaccine.

This chain connects TRBV12-3 or TRBV12-4 to TRBJ1-2, with 12 nucleotides matching TRBD1. CDR3 length equals 13 residues. Trimming took 2 bases from V and 10 from J; bases not matched to a gene: 2. For the CDR3, the DNA is TGTGCCAGCAGTTTAAGGGACAGGGGGCCCTACACCTTC. It yields the protein CASSLRDRGPYTF.

This clonotype was seen a few times. V is TRBV4-3 and J is TRBJ2-1; no firm D call. V was pared by 1 base and J by 0 bases, with 13 bases between. The germline V gene has CDR1 LGHNA and CDR2 YSLEER. The CDR3 covers 17 residues. The CDR3: CASSQVLVRTSYNEQFF. Here the CDR3 DNA reads TGCGCCAGCAGCCAAGTATTGGTCAGAACCTCCTACAATGAGCAGTTCTTC.

This clonotype showed up just a few times. V usage is TRBV29-1 and J usage is TRBJ2-7; 13 nucleotides agree with TRBD2. Germline V gene data show CDR1 as SQVTM and CDR2 as ANQGSEA. CDR3 length equals 17 residues. With 1 base clipped from V and 2 bases from J, the junction kept 8 bases outside the gene matches. In DNA form, the CDR3 reads TGCAGCGTTGAAGGCAGGGGGGGACTAGCGGGGACCTACGAGCAGTACTTC. It translates to CSVEGRGGLAGTYEQYF.

This clonotype was detected ten times or more. The chain has TRBV6-5 and TRBJ2-2, with 8 bases identical to TRBD2. Germline CDR1 reads MNHEY; CDR2 reads SVGAGI. This CDR3 has 16 amino acids. Trimming at V came to 3 bases and at J to 8 bases, leaving 11 bases not matched to a gene. The CDR3 nucleotides read TGTGCCAGCAGTTATTCGGGGACTAGGGGAAGAGGGGAGCTGTTTTTT. Its protein is CASSYSGTRGRGELFF.

J is TRBJ2-7 and V is TRBV2; unclear D gene. CDR3 length equals 14 residues. Germline values: CDR1 SNHLY, CDR2 FYNNEI. Trimming left V 3 bases short and J 2 bases short, with 11 bases between. CDR3 sequence (DNA): TGTGCCAGCAGTGATCGGACGTATACCTACGAGCAGTACTTC. The encoded protein is CASSDRTYTYEQYF.

Ten or more counts support this clonotype. The V and J genes are TRBV5-1 and TRBJ2-3; D remains ambiguous. With 1 base removed from V and 4 bases from J, the gap between germline ends came to 13 bases. Germline loops: CDR1 SGHRS, CDR2 YFSETQ. The CDR3 loop spans 15 amino acids. The CDR3 coding sequence is TGCGCCAGCAGCTTGAGTGGCAAAAGTTCAGATACGCAGTATTTT. This sequence encodes CASSLSGKSSDTQYF. Using reference TRBV5-1 and TRBJ2-3 for the parts outside the CDR3, the full variable domain is KAGVTQTPRYLIKTRGQQVTLSCSPISGHRSVSWYQQTPGQGLQFLFEYFSETQRNKGNFPGRFSGRQFSNSRSEMNVSTLELGDSALYLCASSLSGKSSDTQYFGPGTRLTVL.

This clonotype was seen ten or more times. The rearrangement joins TRBV27 to TRBJ1-1; D is possibly TRBD1 (6 bases). The CDR3 runs 17 residues. In germline, CDR1 is MNHEY, CDR2 SMNVEV (reference sequence). V was pared by 5 bases and J by 2 bases, with 21 bases between. CDR3 nucleotides: TGTGCCAGCAGTGTAACAGGGTCCGGGGCTCTAAACACTGAAGCTTTCTTT. This sequence encodes CASSVTGSGALNTEAFF.

In this sample, this clonotype turned up a few times. The chain links TRBV6-2 or TRBV6-3 to TRBJ1-2, with 12 bases matching TRBD1. Germline values: CDR1 MNHEY, CDR2 SVGEGT. The CDR3 is 17 amino acids. The J segment lost 4 bases and the V segment lost 4 bases, leaving 10 bases of the junction unmatched. The CDR3 sequence is CASSSITGTGGGYGYTF. DNA of the CDR3: TGTGCCAGCAGTTCGATCACCGGGACAGGGGGCGGCTATGGCTACACCTTC.

The chain uses TRBV12-3 or TRBV12-4 and TRBJ1-2; no definite D call. CDR3 length equals 12 residues. Trimming removed 6 bases at V and 3 bases at J, with 8 bases between. In DNA form, the CDR3 reads TGTGCCAGCAGGCATGGATACTATGGCTACACCTTC. Protein sequence: CASRHGYYGYTF.

This clonotype came up a few times. The genes are TRBV7-6 and TRBJ2-7; D might be TRBD1 or TRBD2, each matching 5 bases. Trimming removed 1 base from V and 6 bases from J, with 13 bases in between. Germline V gene lookup returns CDR1 SGHVS and CDR2 FNYEAQ. This CDR3 spans 14 amino acids. The CDR3 here is CASSLGGRGAEQYF. The CDR3 DNA reads as TGTGCCAGCAGCTTAGGTGGCCGAGGGGCCGAGCAGTACTTC.

This rearrangement joins TRBV12-3 or TRBV12-4 to TRBJ2-7; TRBD1 might be the D (6 bases). The CDR3 loop spans 14 amino acids. V was shortened by 3 bases and J by 5 bases, with 14 bases between the two germline ends. CDR3 in amino acids: CASSLGRGFNEQYF. DNA of the CDR3: TGTGCCAGCAGTTTGGGCAGGGGATTCAACGAGCAGTACTTC.

This clonotype was counted at least ten times. This rearrangement joins TRBV20-1 to TRBJ2-2, with D possibly matching TRBD2 (6 bases). In germline, CDR1 is DFQATT, CDR2 SNEGSKA (reference sequence). The CDR3 covers 16 residues. V was clipped by 6 bases and J by 0 bases, with 17 bases between them. This CDR3 is CSAGTLAKANTGELFF. DNA of the CDR3: TGCAGTGCGGGGACCCTAGCGAAGGCGAACACCGGGGAGCTGTTTTTT.

The chain has TRBV7-3 and TRBJ2-1, with D possibly called TRBD1 or TRBD2 (6 bases each). There are 17 residues in the CDR3. Germline V gene lookup returns CDR1 SGHTA and CDR2 FQGTGA. Trimming took 1 base from V and 4 from J, leaving 17 bases between them. As DNA, the CDR3 is TGTGCCAGCAGCTTAAGAGGCACCGGGGGCATTTACAATGAGCAGTTCTTC. It is translated as CASSLRGTGGIYNEQFF.

This clonotype was observed a handful of times. The chain carries TRBV6-5 and TRBJ2-2, with 14 bases fitting TRBD2. V was pared by 4 bases and J by 5 bases, with 6 bases of the junction left unmatched. CDR1 and CDR2 from the germline V gene are MNHEY and SVGAGI. The CDR3 has 17 amino acids. The CDR3 DNA is TGTGCCAGCAGTTGGGGACTAGCGGGAGTCGGGACCGGGGAGCTGTTTTTT. This sequence encodes CASSWGLAGVGTGELFF.

This clonotype showed up just a few times. The chain combines TRBV20-1 with TRBJ2-3, with a weak D call TRBD2 (5 bases). The V gene lost 4 bases and the J gene lost 0 bases, with 14 bases spanning the gap. CDR3 length: 15 residues. Germline CDR1 and CDR2: DFQATT and SNEGSKA (reference sequence). The CDR3 here is CSATRGDLSTDTQYF. As DNA, the CDR3 is TGCAGTGCTACCCGGGGAGATCTGAGCACAGATACGCAGTATTTT.